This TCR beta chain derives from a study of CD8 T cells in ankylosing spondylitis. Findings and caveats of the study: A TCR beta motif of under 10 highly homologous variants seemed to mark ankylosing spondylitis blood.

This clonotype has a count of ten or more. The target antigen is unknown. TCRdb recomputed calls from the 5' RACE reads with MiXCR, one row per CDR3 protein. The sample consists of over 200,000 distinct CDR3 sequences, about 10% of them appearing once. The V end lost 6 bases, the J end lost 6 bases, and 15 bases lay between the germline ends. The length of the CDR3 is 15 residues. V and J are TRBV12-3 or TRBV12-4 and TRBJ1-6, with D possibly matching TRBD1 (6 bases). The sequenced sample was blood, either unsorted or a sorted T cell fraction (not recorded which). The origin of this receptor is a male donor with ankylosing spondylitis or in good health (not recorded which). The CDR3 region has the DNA TGTGCCAGCAGGTACAGGGATTGGGGTAATTCACCCCTCCACTTT. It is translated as CASRYRDWGNSPLHF.